What follows are 19 T cell receptor beta chains derived from one specimen sequenced in a study of OX40 agonist ivuxolimab in advanced cancers. Assay used: immunoSEQ multiplex PCR; TCRdb lists only in-frame clones, some missing. The data contain over 55,000 clones, 91% of them singletons. The sample in question was CD4+ or CD8+ T cells sorted from blood, obtained in a trial of the OX40 agonist ivuxolimab. These receptors came from an adult with an advanced solid tumor such as melanoma, head and neck, liver or kidney cancer.

The chain employs TRBV27 and TRBJ1-5; TRBD1 matches 7 bases. The V segment lost 3 bases and the J segment 4 bases; nucleotides outside the gene matches: 3. CDR1 is MNHEY and CDR2 is SMNVEV in the germline V gene (reference sequence). The CDR3 covers 14 residues. CDR3 amino acids: CASSFGTENQPQHF. CDR3 DNA sequence: TGTGCCAGCAGTTTCGGGACAGAAAATCAGCCCCAGCATTTT.

CDR3 bases: TGTGCCAGCAGCCCGTCAAGGGATAATCAGCCCCAGCATTTT. It translates to CASSPSRDNQPQHF. The chain employs TRBV27 and TRBJ1-5; D not resolved. The germline CDR1 and CDR2 sequences are MNHEY and SMNVEV (reference sequence). CDR3 length: 14 residues. V lost 6 bases to trimming and J lost 4 bases, with 13 bases between them.

The chain recombines TRBV9 with TRBJ2-1; TRBD2 agrees at 8 bases. Germline V gene lookup returns CDR1 SGDLS and CDR2 YYNGEE. The length of the CDR3 is 15 residues. The junction had 7 bases not matched to a gene; V was cut back by 4 bases and J by 4 bases. CDR3 sequence (DNA): TGTGCCAGCAGCACTAGCGGTAGCTCTTACAATGAGCAGTTCTTC. As protein: CASSTSGSSYNEQFF. Together with reference TRBV9 and TRBJ2-1, the CDR3 gives the full variable domain: DSGVTQTPKHLITATGQRVTLRCSPRSGDLSVYWYQQSLDQGLQFLIQYYNGEERAKGNILERFSAQQFPDLHSELNLSSLELGDSALYFCASSTSGSSYNEQFFGPGTRLTVL.

The CDR3 coding sequence is TGTGCCAGCAGTGACCATCGGAGCTCCTACAATGAGCAGTTCTTC. Translated, it gives CASSDHRSSYNEQFF. The gene calls are TRBV6-4 and TRBJ2-1; D ambiguous. The ends were cut back, 2 bases at V and 0 bases at J, with 8 bases in the middle. CDR3 length: 15 amino acids. The germline CDR1 and CDR2 sequences are MRHNA and SNTAGT.

The genes are TRBV7-9 and TRBJ2-7; 7 positions agree with TRBD1. The CDR3 has 13 residues. V was clipped by 1 base and J by 3 bases; unmatched bases: 0. Germline V gene data show CDR1 as SEHNR and CDR2 as FQNEAQ (reference sequence). The CDR3 nucleotides read TGTGCCAGCAGCTTAGGGACAGGCTACGAGCAGTACTTC. Protein product: CASSLGTGYEQYF. The whole variable domain, remainder taken from reference TRBV7-9 and TRBJ2-7, is DTGVSQNPRHKITKRGQNVTFRCDPISEHNRLYWYRQTLGQGPEFLTYFQNEAQLEKSRLLSDRFSAERPKGSFSTLEIQRTEQGDSAMYLCASSLGTGYEQYFGPGTRLTVT.

The V call is TRBV11-2, the J call TRBJ2-5; TRBD2 might be the D (5 bases). V was trimmed by 5 bases and J by 3 bases, leaving 16 bases between them. The CDR3 sequence is 15 residues long. Germline values: CDR1 SGHAT, CDR2 FQNNGV. CDR3 sequence: CASSPGMGLEETQYF. CDR3 sequence (DNA): TGTGCCAGCAGCCCCGGGATGGGATTAGAAGAGACCCAGTACTTC.

J is TRBJ2-3 and V is TRBV4-3; no definite D call. This CDR3 comprises 14 residues. Germline lookup yields CDR1 LGHNA and CDR2 YSLEER. V was clipped by 5 bases and J by 2 bases, with 11 bases between them. This CDR3 is CASSETASTDTQYF. In DNA, the CDR3 is TGCGCCAGCAGCGAAACCGCCTCCACAGATACGCAGTATTTT.

This clone was counted a single time. V is TRBV6-4 and J is TRBJ1-2; no reliable D call. The CDR3 covers 11 residues. Germline lookup yields CDR1 MRHNA and CDR2 SNTAGT. V was clipped by 0 bases and J by 7 bases, with 3 bases between them. The CDR3 loop is CASSDSRGYTF. CDR3 nucleotides: TGTGCCAGCAGTGACTCTCGTGGCTACACCTTC.

V and J are TRBV19 and TRBJ2-6; 9 bases match TRBD1. The ends lost 0 bases at V and 0 bases at J; junction bases unmatched: 12. The CDR3 loop spans 21 amino acids. Germline V gene sequence: CDR1 LNHDA, CDR2 SQIVND (reference sequence). The CDR3 spells CASSIDRGQGPDSSGANVLTF. The CDR3 bases are TGTGCCAGTAGTATAGATCGGGGACAGGGTCCCGACAGCTCTGGGGCCAACGTCCTGACTTTC.

The chain employs TRBV7-8 and TRBJ2-1, with TRBD2 matching 11 bases. Germline V gene lookup returns CDR1 SGHVS and CDR2 FQNEAQ. V lost 1 base, J lost 4 bases, and 6 bases stayed unmatched. The length of the CDR3 is 17 residues. The CDR3 loop reads CASSLEPGLAAYNEQFF. In DNA, the CDR3 is TGTGCCAGCAGCTTAGAGCCGGGACTAGCGGCATACAATGAGCAGTTCTTC. Together with reference TRBV7-8 and TRBJ2-1, the CDR3 gives the full variable domain: GAGVSQSPRYKVAKRGQDVALRCDPISGHVSLFWYQQALGQGPEFLTYFQNEAQLDKSGLPSDRFFAERPEGSVSTLKIQRTQQEDSAVYLCASSLEPGLAAYNEQFFGPGTRLTVL.

This chain connects TRBV5-3 to TRBJ1-5; D is undetermined. TRBV5-3 falls under the ORF class, with uncertain function. V was clipped by 7 bases and J by 4 bases, with 9 bases between them. CDR3 size: 12 residues. In DNA, the CDR3 is TGTGCCAGACGAGACGGAAATCAGCCCCAGCATTTT. Its translation is CARRDGNQPQHF.

The rearrangement joins TRBV6-5 to TRBJ2-1; 8 bases fit TRBD1. This CDR3 is built from 12 residues. The V gene end was trimmed by 5 bases and the J gene end by 8 bases; junction bases not matched to a gene: 2. Per the germline V gene, CDR1 is MNHEY and CDR2 is SVGAGI. CDR3 nucleotide sequence: TGTGCCAGCAGTGGACAGGGATATGAGCAGTTCTTC. It yields the protein CASSGQGYEQFF.

The chain joins TRBV4-2 to TRBJ2-7; D unresolved. This CDR3 spans 14 amino acids. Germline V gene lookup returns CDR1 LGHNA and CDR2 YNFKEQ. The V end lost 3 bases, the J end lost 5 bases, and 14 bases lay between the germline ends. CDR3: CASSHGLSQDEQYF. The CDR3 DNA reads as TGTGCCAGCAGCCACGGGCTTAGCCAGGACGAGCAGTACTTC.

The CDR3: CASSPEDVTDTQYF. DNA of the CDR3: TGTGCCAGTAGTCCCGAAGACGTAACAGATACGCAGTATTTT. This rearrangement joins TRBV19 to TRBJ2-3; no firm D call. The CDR3 length is 14 residues. Germline CDR1 and CDR2: LNHDA and SQIVND (reference sequence). V dropped 5 bases and J dropped 3 bases, with 12 bases sitting between them.

The chain carries TRBV6-6 and TRBJ2-7, with 7 positions matching TRBD1. Unmatched junction bases numbered 13, after V lost 6 bases and J lost 2 bases. There are 16 residues in the CDR3. Germline CDR1 reads MNHNY; CDR2 reads SVGAGI (reference sequence). The CDR3 reads CASSLPFQGVPYEQYF. The CDR3 DNA reads TGTGCCAGCAGCCTGCCTTTCCAGGGGGTACCCTACGAGCAGTACTTC.

The CDR3: CASWAVRPNQPQHF. The CDR3, as DNA: TGTGCCAGCTGGGCGGTCAGACCCAATCAGCCCCAGCATTTT. V usage is TRBV6-1 and J usage is TRBJ1-5, with D hard to call. Germline V gene data show CDR1 as MNHNS and CDR2 as SASEGT. The CDR3 contains 14 residues. Trimming shortened V by 8 bases and J by 3 bases, and 14 bases separated the two germline ends.

The chain couples TRBV9 to TRBJ2-1; D not certain. The CDR3 sequence is 12 residues long. Germline CDR1 and CDR2: SGDLS and YYNGEE. Trimming removed 3 bases from V and 4 bases from J, with 5 bases in between. The CDR3 here is CASSAEYNEQFF. The CDR3 DNA sequence: TGTGCCAGCAGCGCAGAGTACAATGAGCAGTTCTTC.

The chain uses TRBV28 and TRBJ2-5; 10 bases match TRBD2. CDR1 is MDHEN and CDR2 is SYDVKM in the germline V gene. V lost 6 bases, J lost 4 bases, and 5 bases stayed unmatched. CDR3 length equals 14 residues. The CDR3 region has the DNA TGTGCCAGCAGATCTAGCGGGAGAGGAGAGACCCAGTACTTC. Amino acids: CASRSSGRGETQYF.

The V and J genes are TRBV28 and TRBJ2-2; a possible D gene is TRBD1 (5 bases). The germline gives CDR1 MDHEN, CDR2 SYDVKM. Trimming cost V 0 bases and J 1 base, with 6 bases left between them. The CDR3 spans 15 residues. CDR3 nucleotides: TGTGCCAGCAGTTTATGGACAGAGAACACCGGGGAGCTGTTTTTT. Encoded protein: CASSLWTENTGELFF.